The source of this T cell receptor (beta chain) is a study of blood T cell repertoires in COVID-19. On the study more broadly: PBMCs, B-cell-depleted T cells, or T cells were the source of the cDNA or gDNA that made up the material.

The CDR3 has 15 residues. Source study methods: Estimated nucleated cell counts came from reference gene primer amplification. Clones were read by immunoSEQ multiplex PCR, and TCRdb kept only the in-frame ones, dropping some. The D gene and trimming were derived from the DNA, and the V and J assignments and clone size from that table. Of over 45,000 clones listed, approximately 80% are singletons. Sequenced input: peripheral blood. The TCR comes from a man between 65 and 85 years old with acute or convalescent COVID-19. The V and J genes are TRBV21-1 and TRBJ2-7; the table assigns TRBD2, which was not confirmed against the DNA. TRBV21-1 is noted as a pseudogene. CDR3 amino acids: CASSKGRDSTYEQYF. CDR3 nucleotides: TGTGCCAGCAGCAAAGGGAGGGATTCCACCTACGAGCAGTACTTC.